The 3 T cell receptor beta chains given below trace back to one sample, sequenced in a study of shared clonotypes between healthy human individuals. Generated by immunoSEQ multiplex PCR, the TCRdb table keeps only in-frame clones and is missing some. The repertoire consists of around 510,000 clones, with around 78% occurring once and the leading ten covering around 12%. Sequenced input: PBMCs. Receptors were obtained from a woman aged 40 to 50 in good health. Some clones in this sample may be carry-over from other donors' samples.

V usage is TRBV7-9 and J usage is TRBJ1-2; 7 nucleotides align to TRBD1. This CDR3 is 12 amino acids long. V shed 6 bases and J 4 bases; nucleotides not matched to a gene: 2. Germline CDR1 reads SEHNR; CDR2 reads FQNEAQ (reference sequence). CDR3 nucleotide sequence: TGTGCCAGCAGTAACAGGGGCTATGGCTACACCTTC. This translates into CASSNRGYGYTF.

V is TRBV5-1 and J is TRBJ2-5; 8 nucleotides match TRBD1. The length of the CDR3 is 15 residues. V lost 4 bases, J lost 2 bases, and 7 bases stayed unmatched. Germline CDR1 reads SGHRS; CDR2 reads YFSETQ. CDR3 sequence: CASSMTGAVQETQYF. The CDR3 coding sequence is TGCGCCAGCAGCATGACAGGGGCCGTTCAAGAGACCCAGTACTTC.

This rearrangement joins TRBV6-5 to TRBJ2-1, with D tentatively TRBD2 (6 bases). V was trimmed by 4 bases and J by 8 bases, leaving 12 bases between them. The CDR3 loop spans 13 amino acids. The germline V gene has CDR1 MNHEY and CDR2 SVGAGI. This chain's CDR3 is CASSSPGVHEQFF. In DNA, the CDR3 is TGTGCCAGCAGTTCCCCGGGGGTCCATGAGCAGTTCTTC.